The present entry profiles one T cell receptor beta chain with its context. What it binds is not known. This entry is derived from a study of CD4 T cells in relation to SARS-CoV-2 and coronaviruses. For the study at large: PBMCs were cultured with antigen for about eleven days before TCR beta sequencing. No peptide or an HIV-1 Nef peptide pool served as negative control.

The CDR3 is 11 residues long. The V gene's germline CDR1 is LGHNT and CDR2 FRNRAP. Deletions cut 0 bases from V and 9 bases from J, with 3 bases between. Before the COVID-19 pandemic, during about 2011-2019, CD4+ T cells were taken from unexposed donors. Isolation of CD4+ T cells took place after less than 13 days in culture. As cell numbers allowed, unexposed-donor CD4+ T cells faced SARS-CoV-2 S/N and four cold-coronavirus spikes. Half the medium was replaced with IL-2 medium on days 3 and 7. Generated by immunoSEQ multiplex PCR, the TCRdb table keeps only in-frame clones and is missing some. The sample carries tens of thousands of clones, less than 80% recorded once.

The gene calls are TRBV12-5 and TRBJ2-1; D is unclear. The specimen was CD4+ T cells from PBMCs, cultured in vitro. The clonotype originates from a human donor in good health. The CDR3 DNA is TGTGCTAGTGGTTTGGTAATTGAGCAGTTCTTC. Protein: CASGLVIEQFF.